This T cell receptor beta chain was identified during a study of T-cell reconstitution after alpha-beta-depleted transplantation in children (TCRdb year 2016). General notes on the study: T-cell immune reconstitution after TCRalphabeta/CD19-depleted allogeneic hematopoietic cell transplantation in children was quantitatively tracked in the study by means of TCR repertoire profiling.

In the germline V gene, CDR1 corresponds to SGHTA and CDR2 to FQGTGA. V is clipped by 3 bases and J by 2 bases, and the sequence between their germline boundaries is 24 bases long. The CDR3 spans 19 residues, from the cysteine through the phenylalanine. Left in the record is the CDR3 DNA by itself, 57 bases read in frame from the first base. This specimen's treatment or condition label, per the study, means: allogeneic hematopoietic cell transplantation with graft depleted of TCRalphabeta T cells and CD19 B cells. TCRalphabeta/CD19-depleted allogeneic hematopoietic cell grafts were given to the transplant recipients, all of whom were children. As regards this clonotype: Its antigen remains undetermined. No base quality values were provided; no much bigger clone lies one nucleotide off.

What the study reported, not specific to this receptor: About two months after transplant, the apparently early recovery of alphabetaT-cell counts reportedly depended on just several hundred clones that had expanded rapidly and came from non-depleted graft cells. The high TCRbeta diversity at day 60 in some patients was ascribed to recipient T cells and intrathymic progenitors that had survived conditioning. Hyperexpanded clone frequencies declined over subsequent months; after one year, T-cell counts and TCRbeta diversity were mostly attributed to newly produced T cells.

The library came from PCR. Sequencing instrument: Illumina HiSeq 2500. TCR library preparation used molecular barcoding, with unique molecular identifiers applied to normalize quantification of the TCRbeta repertoire. In-frame beta chains were kept once TCRdb had trimmed the public reads at Q25 with fastp and called clones with MiXCR. Rows with a matching CDR3 protein are joined into one entry that keeps the most common DNA and genes. The sample table holds just under 350,000 distinct CDR3 sequences, of which under 20% were seen once. Clones ranked in the top ten supply roughly 41% of the sample. The sequences come from PBMCs, mostly from graft donor cells, collected 360 days after TCRalphabeta/CD19-depleted stem cell transplant. This receptor was taken from a male patient between 2 and 10 years old who had a stem cell transplant for acute lymphoblastic leukemia, so the T cells may come from the graft donor. The chain was built from TRBV7-3 and TRBJ2-3; D gene: possibly TRBD2, on 7 matching bases. CDR3 protein: CASSFQGRAGSHNTDTQYF. The DNA reads TGTGCCAGCAGCTTCCAGGGGAGGGCCGGGTCCCATAACACAGATACGCAGTATTTT.